This T cell receptor (beta chain) was captured by sequencing in a study of cytomegalovirus exposure and HLA in healthy donors. Study results and limitations: In an earlier analysis, most TCR beta V segments were productive about 90% or about 30% of the time.

Details on this clone: What it binds is unknown.

PCR was performed using 60 Vbeta and 13 Jbeta primers. Profiled with immunoSEQ multiplex PCR; TCRdb holds only in-frame clones, not every one. This repertoire shows more than 95,000 clones, approximately 80% found once; its top ten account for roughly 1.9%. This CDR3 contains 15 residues. Germline CDR1 is SGHTA and CDR2 is FQGNSA. J lost 5 bases, V lost 7 bases, and 9 bases had no gene match. It was healthy bone marrow donors who served as donors. The material sequenced was PBMCs. The chain couples TRBV7-2 to TRBJ2-5; 11 bases agree with TRBD2. The TCR originated in a woman in her 40s in good health and CMV-seronegative. The CDR3 DNA reads TGTGCCAGCAACCCTTTAGCGGGAGGGACGGAGACCCAGTACTTC. This sequence encodes CASNPLAGGTETQYF.